The T cell receptor (beta chain) described here comes from a study of beta chain features in type 1 diabetes. About the research overall: Sorted cells from all samples, numbering 107,917,701, were examined.

There are a few counts of this clone. Antigen unknown. Overall study findings and caveats: Type 1 diabetes patients showed a moderate but significant shortening of TCRB CDR3s in all four CD4+ subsets. Resolution of whether HLA type affects TCRB rearrangement was not achieved here.

The entirety of the isolated RNA underwent reverse transcription, so expressed TCRB transcripts were sequenced. Clones were sequenced by immunoSEQ multiplex PCR, and TCRdb holds only the in-frame ones, with some missing. Found here are 150,000 or so clones, about 9.8% of them singletons; the top ten hold 2% to 2.5%. The CDR3 sequence is 14 residues long. Trimming cost V 3 bases and J 3 bases; bases outside gene matches: 4. Germline V lookup: CDR1 MGHRA, CDR2 YSYEKL. The chain uses TRBV4-1 and TRBJ1-1, with 7 bases that match TRBD1. The TCR comes from a woman between 18 and 29 years old in good health. The sequencing sample was made of central memory CD4+ T cells from blood. CDR3 sequence reads: CASSQGQYYTEAFF. CDR3 nucleotides: TGCGCCAGCAGCCAGGGACAGTACTACACTGAAGCTTTCTTT.